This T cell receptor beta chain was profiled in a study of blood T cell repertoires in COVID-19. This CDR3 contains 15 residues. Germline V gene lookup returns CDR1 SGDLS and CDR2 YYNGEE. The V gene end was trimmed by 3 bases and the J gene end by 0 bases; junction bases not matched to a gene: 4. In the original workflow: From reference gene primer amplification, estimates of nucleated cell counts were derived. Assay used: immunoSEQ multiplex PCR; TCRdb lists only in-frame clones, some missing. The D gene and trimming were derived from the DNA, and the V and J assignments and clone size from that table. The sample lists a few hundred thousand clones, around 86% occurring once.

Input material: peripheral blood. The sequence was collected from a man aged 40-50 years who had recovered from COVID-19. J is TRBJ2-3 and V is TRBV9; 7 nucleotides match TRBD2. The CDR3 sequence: CASSGRLASTDTQYF. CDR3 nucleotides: TGTGCCAGCAGCGGACGACTAGCTAGCACAGATACGCAGTATTTT. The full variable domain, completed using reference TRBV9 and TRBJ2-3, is DSGVTQTPKHLITATGQRVTLRCSPRSGDLSVYWYQQSLDQGLQFLIQYYNGEERAKGNILERFSAQQFPDLHSELNLSSLELGDSALYFCASSGRLASTDTQYFGPGTRLTVL.